The rows below give T cell receptor beta chains drawn from one sample of a study of cytomegalovirus exposure and HLA in healthy donors. Data came from immunoSEQ multiplex PCR; TCRdb stores just in-frame clones and leaves some out. The sample holds approximately 150,000 clones; roughly two thirds are singletons and the top ten take about 2.7%. Sequenced sample: PBMCs. The receptors stem from a woman between 25 and 40 years old in good health and CMV-seronegative. Both conserved end residues are part of each CDR3. Each record gives: J gene, D gene, clone size, V gene, CDR3 protein, CDR3 DNA. A D gene is named only where the DNA matches it firmly. Size is stated for part of the rows, as once, few or many counts, or as a class when the clone is expanded.

TRBJ2-6 | . | . | TRBV5-4 | CASRPLDISYSGANVLTF | TGTGCCAGCAGACCCCTCGACATATCTTACTCTGGGGCCAACGTCCTGACTTTC
TRBJ2-2 | TRBD1 | . | TRBV5-4 | CASSLAQGANTGELFF | TGTGCCAGCAGCTTGGCACAGGGGGCGAACACCGGGGAGCTGTTTTTT
TRBJ2-7 | . | . | TRBV28 | CASEVWGGPGYEQYF | TGTGCCAGCGAGGTTTGGGGGGGGCCGGGGTACGAGCAGTACTTC
TRBJ2-5 | . | few | TRBV7-9 | CASSLAIRGKRETQYF | TGTGCCAGCAGCTTAGCGATACGGGGGAAACGAGAGACCCAGTACTTC
TRBJ1-2 | TRBD1 | . | TRBV29-1 | CSGGGQSPNYGYTF | TGCAGCGGTGGGGGACAGTCCCCTAACTATGGCTACACCTTC
TRBJ2-4 | TRBD2 | . | TRBV29-1 | CSVWLGGLAKNIQYF | TGCAGCGTTTGGTTGGGAGGGCTGGCCAAAAACATTCAGTACTTC
TRBJ2-4 | TRBD1 | . | TRBV15 | CATSIPGTGENIQYF | TGTGCCACCAGCATTCCCGGGACAGGGGAAAACATTCAGTACTTC
TRBJ1-5 | TRBD1 | . | TRBV7-2 | CASSYRGYSNQPQHF | TGTGCCAGCAGCTACAGGGGGTATAGCAATCAGCCCCAGCATTTT
TRBJ1-1 | . | . | TRBV2 | CASSADTEAFF | TGTGCCAGCAGTGCTGACACTGAAGCTTTCTTT
TRBJ1-5 | . | . | TRBV6-5 | CASSYSIGVGQPQHF | TGTGCCAGCAGTTACTCGATCGGGGTTGGCCAGCCCCAGCATTTT
TRBJ1-1 | . | . | TRBV11-2 | CASSLGQPGTEAFF | TGTGCCAGCAGCTTAGGACAACCGGGGACTGAAGCTTTCTTT
TRBJ1-2 | . | . | TRBV28 | CASSLASTGGGQYRSNYGYTF | TGTGCCAGCAGTTTAGCGAGTACCGGGGGGGGACAATACAGATCTAACTATGGCTACACCTTC
TRBJ2-4 | TRBD2 | . | TRBV28 | CASSSHHPGLAGRRWNIQYF | TGTGCCAGCAGTTCCCATCACCCGGGACTAGCGGGGCGGAGGTGGAACATTCAGTACTTC
TRBJ2-2 | . | . | TRBV28 | CASSLNTGELFF | TGTGCCAGCAGTCTGAACACCGGGGAGCTGTTTTTT
TRBJ2-5 | TRBD2 | . | TRBV4-2 | CASSPLAGGGVETQYF | TGTGCCAGCAGCCCACTAGCGGGAGGCGGGGTAGAGACCCAGTACTTC
TRBJ2-7 | . | few | TRBV28 | CASRTAYEQYF | TGTGCCAGCAGGACAGCCTACGAGCAGTACTTC
TRBJ1-6 | . | . | TRBV6-5 | CASSYSMRADNSPLHF | TGTGCCAGCAGTTACTCGATGAGGGCGGATAATTCACCCCTCCACTTT
TRBJ2-3 | . | . | TRBV28 | CASSYRGGTQYF | TGTGCCAGCAGTTATCGAGGAGGTACGCAGTATTTT
TRBJ2-7 | TRBD1 | . | TRBV15 | CATSRDRQGQEQYF | TGTGCCACCAGCAGAGACAGACAGGGACAAGAGCAGTACTTC
TRBJ1-1 | . | few | TRBV5-1 | CASSSTGTGNTEAFF | TGCGCCAGCAGCTCCACCGGGACTGGGAACACTGAAGCTTTCTTT